The 3 T cell receptor beta chains listed next were all sequenced from one sample in a study of T cells after yellow fever vaccination. TCRdb itself ran the 5' RACE reads through MiXCR, one entry per CDR3 protein. Here the sample spans over 300,000 distinct CDR3 sequences, approximately 4% being singletons. The sequencing here drew on PBMCs, taken 5 days after the yellow fever booster vaccination. The receptors originated from a man between 18 and 35 years old who received the YFV17D yellow fever vaccine.

This clonotype was detected ten times or more. At one boundary the junction diverges from the germline segment, which might be a read error. This chain connects TRBV5-1 to TRBJ1-1; D perhaps matches TRBD1 (6 bases). CDR1 is SGHRS and CDR2 is YFSETQ in the germline V gene. The CDR3 has 14 residues. CDR3 in amino acids: CASSFQGPNTEAFF. The CDR3 nucleotides read TGTGCCAGCAGCTTCCAGGGGCCGAACACTGAAGCTTTCTTT.

The table lists this clonotype with many counts. The chain has TRBV9 and TRBJ1-1; D gene unclear. Trimming removed 1 base from V and 4 bases from J, with 11 bases in between. This CDR3 has 14 amino acids. The germline gives CDR1 SGDLS, CDR2 YYNGEE. This chain's CDR3 is CASSVLTTGTEAFF. The DNA of the CDR3 is TGTGCCAGCAGCGTATTAACGACGGGCACTGAAGCTTTCTTT.

This clonotype appeared many times. CDR3 nucleotides: TGTGCCAGCAGCTTAGCTTCCCACGAGCAGTACTTC. Amino acid sequence: CASSLASHEQYF. The V and J genes are TRBV7-9 and TRBJ2-7; D not certain. V was shortened by 0 bases and J by 5 bases, with 5 bases between the two germline ends. The germline V gene has CDR1 SEHNR and CDR2 FQNEAQ (reference sequence). The CDR3 covers 12 residues.